A selection of T cell receptor beta chains follows, all from one sample in a study of T cells in Graves' hyperthyroidism and ophthalmopathy. TCRdb re-derived calls from the multiplex PCR reads in MiXCR, one entry per CDR3 protein. The sample carries a few hundred thousand distinct CDR3 sequences, roughly 50% recorded once. Sequencing input: peripheral blood or thyroid tissue (not recorded which). The origin of the receptors is a woman under 30 with Graves' hyperthyroidism. The CDR3 runs from the conserved cysteine through the conserved F or W. Fields, in order: CDR3 length, V gene, J gene, CDR3 protein.

16,TRBV4-2,TRBJ1-1,CASSRKTGPMNTEAFF
16,TRBV5-1,TRBJ2-7,CASSSWTSGTLGEQYF
14,TRBV19,TRBJ1-1,CASKGQGLDTEAFF
18,TRBV7-8,TRBJ2-6,CASRSWGMGVSGANVLTF
15,TRBV7-2,TRBJ1-2,CASSPLSTGIYGYTF
15,TRBV7-2,TRBJ2-3,CASSLAAFPRDTQYF
16,TRBV20-1,TRBJ2-3,CSVPGLAGGSPDTQYF
14,TRBV10-3,TRBJ2-5,CTITGLAGVETQYF
14,TRBV19,TRBJ1-4,CASIPSATNEKLFF
16,TRBV7-3,TRBJ2-6,CASSLTGASGANVLTF
14,TRBV7-9,TRBJ2-5,CASSFGQEQETQYF
15,TRBV11-2,TRBJ2-7,CASSQTEAGDYGQYF
13,TRBV5-1,TRBJ1-1,CASSLEDRRGAFF
14,TRBV20-1,TRBJ2-5,CSARTSSSWETQYF
11,TRBV20-1,TRBJ2-7,CSARDYNEQYF
12,TRBV10-3,TRBJ2-7,CAISETHTEQYF
15,TRBV5-1,TRBJ2-2,CASSLEAGATGELFF
14,TRBV20-1,TRBJ2-5,CSATSGRLQETQYF
12,TRBV29-1,TRBJ1-2,CSLAPRDYGYTF
14,TRBV5-1,TRBJ2-7,CASSLPTATYEQYF
15,TRBV20-1,TRBJ2-2,CSADREGENTGELFF
17,TRBV12-3/TRBV12-4,TRBJ2-6,CASRLRTGATGANVLTF
14,TRBV4-1,TRBJ1-1,CASSQVQGMDEAFF
13,TRBV29-1,TRBJ1-5,CSVTGQGCQPQHF
11,TRBV2,TRBJ2-5,CVSRRQETQYF
15,TRBV27,TRBJ1-4,CASSRRLGSREKLFF
16,TRBV7-9,TRBJ2-5,CASSPASESYRETQYF
16,TRBV7-2,TRBJ1-6,CASSAHLTGQNSPLHF
15,TRBV19,TRBJ1-5,CASSMSSGVNQPQHF
15,TRBV29-1,TRBJ1-4,CSVDTTGTFSEKLFF
11,TRBV7-2,TRBJ2-7,CASLAGEHMVF
20,TRBV2,TRBJ1-3,CASSEDISRGTGGSGNTIYF